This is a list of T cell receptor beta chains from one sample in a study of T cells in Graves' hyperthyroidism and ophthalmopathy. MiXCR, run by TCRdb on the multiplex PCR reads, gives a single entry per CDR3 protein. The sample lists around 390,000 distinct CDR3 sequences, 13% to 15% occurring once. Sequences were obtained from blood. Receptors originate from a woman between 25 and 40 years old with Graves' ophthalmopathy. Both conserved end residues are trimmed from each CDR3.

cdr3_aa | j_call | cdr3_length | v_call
ASSRTGSVGTQY | TRBJ2-5 | 12 | TRBV28
AWIPAGGAPSSYNEQF | TRBJ2-1 | 16 | TRBV30
ASSLAASGGGEQF | TRBJ2-1 | 13 | TRBV28
ASSPLTRGRTSTDTQY | TRBJ2-3 | 16 | TRBV4-2
ASSYGTINEQF | TRBJ2-1 | 11 | TRBV5-1
ASKRTGSPH | TRBJ1-6 | 9 | TRBV6-1
ASSRGLAGVKTYEQY | TRBJ2-7 | 15 | TRBV28
ASSPNWAGSSDTQY | TRBJ2-3 | 14 | TRBV18
ASSPWTDGQTEAF | TRBJ1-1 | 13 | TRBV19
ASSQESPEVGTQY | TRBJ2-5 | 13 | TRBV4-2
SAEGQPFEQY | TRBJ2-7 | 10 | TRBV20-1
ASSFGAQVNTEAF | TRBJ1-1 | 13 | TRBV5-8
ASRGKDEKLF | TRBJ1-4 | 10 | TRBV3-1
ASVGQMNTEAF | TRBJ1-1 | 11 | TRBV2
ASRLTGMNTEAF | TRBJ1-1 | 12 | TRBV5-1
ASSEVIMGRVTTDTQY | TRBJ2-3 | 16 | TRBV2
ASTSGTGAKSSYNEQF | TRBJ2-1 | 16 | TRBV28
ASTRALLQETQY | TRBJ2-5 | 12 | TRBV18
ASSTGTVNSPLH | TRBJ1-6 | 12 | TRBV6-1
ASSYVRGSNEKLF | TRBJ1-4 | 13 | TRBV6-9
ASSDQRVFLRGGNAQY | TRBJ2-3 | 16 | TRBV25-1
ASSLALTGYEQY | TRBJ2-7 | 12 | TRBV7-8
ASSYAGTGYLGELF | TRBJ2-2 | 14 | TRBV6-5
ASSMGRYGGNQPQH | TRBJ1-5 | 14 | TRBV19
ASSSGLSGYSNEQF | TRBJ2-1 | 14 | TRBV6-1
ASSFMGQLENTEAF | TRBJ1-1 | 14 | TRBV12-3/TRBV12-4
ASTDQDRGSDTQY | TRBJ2-3 | 13 | TRBV9
ASTRRLAGDNEQF | TRBJ2-1 | 13 | TRBV2
ASSEVGRGWDTQY | TRBJ2-3 | 13 | TRBV2
ATSRVGRRFSDAF | TRBJ1-1 | 13 | TRBV15
ASSQDTFAGTNTGELF | TRBJ2-2 | 16 | TRBV3-1
ASSEYRTYGYT | TRBJ1-2 | 11 | TRBV6-1
ASSQTPPSSNQPQH | TRBJ1-5 | 14 | TRBV4-1
SAATLGSYNEQF | TRBJ2-1 | 12 | TRBV20-1
ASSLALGSEQY | TRBJ2-7 | 11 | TRBV12-3/TRBV12-4
SAPTSGGGYNEQF | TRBJ2-1 | 13 | TRBV20-1
ASNGRGTTGDTQY | TRBJ2-3 | 13 | TRBV2
ASSLSTSTDTQY | TRBJ2-3 | 12 | TRBV27
ASSFRHGDTQY | TRBJ2-3 | 11 | TRBV7-3
ASSLGDNGWNSPLH | TRBJ1-6 | 14 | TRBV5-1
ASSGRPTEAF | TRBJ1-1 | 10 | TRBV12-3/TRBV12-4
ASSSRTAPNEKLF | TRBJ1-4 | 13 | TRBV18
ASSPASGVYNEQF | TRBJ2-1 | 13 | TRBV7-9
ATSKTTGDRYGYT | TRBJ1-2 | 13 | TRBV15
ASSQRTSGVYNEQF | TRBJ2-1 | 14 | TRBV3-1
ASSPGPNYEQY | TRBJ2-7 | 11 | TRBV28
ASSHGHKRKETQY | TRBJ2-5 | 13 | TRBV14
ASLDGGGQNQPQH | TRBJ1-5 | 13 | TRBV19
ASSFPGTATGELF | TRBJ2-2 | 13 | TRBV28
ATSEETGGIGELF | TRBJ2-2 | 13 | TRBV24-1
ASSPVKEFTDTQY | TRBJ2-3 | 13 | TRBV11-2
ASSPAGGLNTEAF | TRBJ1-1 | 13 | TRBV5-6
ASSPSRGRHEKLF | TRBJ1-4 | 13 | TRBV28
ASSDGGLHTDTQY | TRBJ2-3 | 13 | TRBV12-3/TRBV12-4
ASSPRARPSNEQF | TRBJ2-1 | 13 | TRBV11-2
SVDGVGNTEAF | TRBJ1-1 | 11 | TRBV29-1
ASSAAQGDTIY | TRBJ1-3 | 11 | TRBV9